Sequencing of this T cell receptor beta chain was carried out in a study of beta chain features in type 1 diabetes. Looking at the study overall: Patients and healthy donors were similar in age, gender and cell yields. Whole-study results and caveats: All four CD4+ subsets from Type 1 diabetes patients carried moderately but significantly shorter TCRB CDR3s.

CD4+ cells of the naive, central memory, regulatory and stem cell-like memory types were sorted via CD45RO/CCR7/CD25/CD127/CD95/CD27. The ends lost 5 bases at V and 8 bases at J; junction bases unmatched: 5. This CDR3 spans 14 amino acids. Looked up from germline, CDR1 is SGHTA and CDR2 is FQGNSA. To note about this clone: Its antigen is not known.

Isolated RNA was reverse transcribed in full, so expressed TCRB transcripts were sequenced. The data were produced by immunoSEQ multiplex PCR, yet TCRdb's version contains in-frame clones alone and is incomplete. The sample contains 600,000 or so clones, around 11% of which appear only once. The chain is built from TRBV7-2 and TRBJ1-4; 10 bases fit TRBD1. Sequencing input: naive CD4+ T cells from blood. The receptor's source is a man aged 25 to 40 with type 1 diabetes. The CDR3 nucleotides read TGTGCCAGCAGCACGGACAGGGGGGACGAAAAACTGTTTTTT. Its protein product is CASSTDRGDEKLFF.